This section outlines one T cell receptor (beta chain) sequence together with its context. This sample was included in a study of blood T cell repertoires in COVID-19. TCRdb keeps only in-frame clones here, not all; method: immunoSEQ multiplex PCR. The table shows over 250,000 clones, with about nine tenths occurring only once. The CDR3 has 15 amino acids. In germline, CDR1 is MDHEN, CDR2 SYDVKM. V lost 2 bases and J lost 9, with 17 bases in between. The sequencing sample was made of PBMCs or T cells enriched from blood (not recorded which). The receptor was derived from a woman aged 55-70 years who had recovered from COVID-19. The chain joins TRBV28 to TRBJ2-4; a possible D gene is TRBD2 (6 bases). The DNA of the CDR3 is TGTGCCAGCAGTTTAGGCGGAGGGATACGCGGCATTCAGTACTTC. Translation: CASSLGGGIRGIQYF. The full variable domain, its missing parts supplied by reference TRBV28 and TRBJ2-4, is DVKVTQSSRYLVKRTGEKVFLECVQDMDHENMFWYRQDPGLGLRLIYFSYDVKMKEKGDIPEGYSVSREKKERFSLILESASTNQTSMYLCASSLGGGIRGIQYFGAGTRLSVL.